These T cell receptor beta chains were read from a single sample in a study of T cells after yellow fever vaccination. TCRdb called the 5' RACE reads again in MiXCR, with one record for every CDR3 protein. The data contain roughly 150,000 distinct CDR3 sequences, roughly 6.7% of them singletons. This specimen consisted of CD4+ T cells sorted from PBMCs, obtained 10 days after the yellow fever booster vaccination. Receptors originate from a man aged 25-40 years who received the YFV17D yellow fever vaccine. CDR3s include the opening cysteine and the closing phenylalanine or tryptophan. The D gene is left open where the match is weak. A row's size may be missing; if present it is once, few, many or a size class.

>TRBD2|TRBJ2-7|.|TRBV5-1
TGCGCCAGCAGCACCGGGACTAGCGGGAGGGCCTACGAGCAGTACTTC
CASSTGTSGRAYEQYF
>TRBD2|TRBJ2-3|.|TRBV5-6
TGTGCCAGCAGCCGAGGACCCCCGGGAGGGGATACGCAGTATTTT
CASSRGPPGGDTQYF
>.|TRBJ1-2|many|TRBV29-1
TGCAGCGTTGCAGACGGGTTTGGCGGCTACACCTTC
CSVADGFGGYTF
>.|TRBJ2-7|many|TRBV28
TGTGCCAGCAGTTTAAGGTCCTACGAGCAGTACTTC
CASSLRSYEQYF
>.|TRBJ1-2|many|TRBV20-1
TGCAGTGTCTACCTCGTCGACTATGGCTACACCTTC
CSVYLVDYGYTF
>.|TRBJ2-1|many|TRBV28
TGTGCCAGCAGTTTGTACAGCACCTACAATGAGCAGTTCTTC
CASSLYSTYNEQFF
>.|TRBJ1-5|many|TRBV29-1
TGCAGCGTCATCGACAGTTTCAATCAGCCCCAGCATTTT
CSVIDSFNQPQHF
>.|TRBJ1-2|many|TRBV20-1
TGCAGTGCCTCCAAACCGACGGATAACTATGGCTACACCTTC
CSASKPTDNYGYTF
>TRBD1|TRBJ2-3|few|TRBV6-2/TRBV6-3
TGTGCCAGCAGTTACTATCGACAGGGGACGGGGAGCACAGATACGCAGTATTTT
CASSYYRQGTGSTDTQYF
>.|TRBJ2-1|many|TRBV5-1
TGCGCCAGCAGCTTGGAGCAGGGGTCGGAGCAGTTCTTC
CASSLEQGSEQFF
>.|TRBJ1-2|.|TRBV5-1
TGCGCCAGCAGCTTGCGCTCACAAAACTATGGCTACACCTTC
CASSLRSQNYGYTF